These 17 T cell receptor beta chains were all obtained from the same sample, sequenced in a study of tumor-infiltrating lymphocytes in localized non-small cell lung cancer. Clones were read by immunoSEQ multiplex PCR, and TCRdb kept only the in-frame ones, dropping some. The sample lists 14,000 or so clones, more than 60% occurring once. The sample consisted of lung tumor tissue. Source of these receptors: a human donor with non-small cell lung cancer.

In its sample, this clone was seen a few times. CDR3 coding DNA: TGTGCCAGCTCACCTGTCAGGGCGTTGCCTGTGAACACTGAAGCTTTCTTT. It specifies CASSPVRALPVNTEAFF. The chain employs TRBV18 and TRBJ1-1; D is perhaps TRBD1 (5 bases). The germline V gene encodes CDR1 KGHSH and CDR2 LQKENI. The CDR3 is 17 amino acids. V lost 3 bases and J 0 bases, leaving 17 bases between the germline ends.

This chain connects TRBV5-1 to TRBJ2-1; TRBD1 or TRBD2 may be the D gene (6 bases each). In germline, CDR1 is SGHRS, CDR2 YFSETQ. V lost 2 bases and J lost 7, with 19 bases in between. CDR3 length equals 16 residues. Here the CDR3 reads CASSLGGWAQMNEQFF. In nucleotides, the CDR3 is TGCGCCAGCAGCTTAGGGGGGTGGGCGCAGATGAATGAGCAGTTCTTC.

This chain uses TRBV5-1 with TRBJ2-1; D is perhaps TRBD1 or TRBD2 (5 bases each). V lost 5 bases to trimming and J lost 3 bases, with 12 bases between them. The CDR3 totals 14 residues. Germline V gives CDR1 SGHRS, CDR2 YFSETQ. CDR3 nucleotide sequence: TGCGCCAGCAGAGCCGGGACGGTCTACAATGAGCAGTTCTTC. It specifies CASRAGTVYNEQFF.

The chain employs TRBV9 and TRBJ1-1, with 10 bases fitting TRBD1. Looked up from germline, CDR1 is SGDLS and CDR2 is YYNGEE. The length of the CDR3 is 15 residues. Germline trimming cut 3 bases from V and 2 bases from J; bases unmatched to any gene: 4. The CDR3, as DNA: TGTGCCAGCAGCGCTCGGGACAGGGGAAACACTGAAGCTTTCTTT. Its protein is CASSARDRGNTEAFF.

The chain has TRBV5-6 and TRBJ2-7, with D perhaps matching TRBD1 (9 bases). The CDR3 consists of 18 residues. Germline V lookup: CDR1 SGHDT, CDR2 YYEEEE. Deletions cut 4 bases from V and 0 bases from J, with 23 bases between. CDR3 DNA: TGTGCCAGCAGCGCCGGGACAGGGTACGGGAGGGCCTCCTACGAGCAGTACTTC. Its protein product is CASSAGTGYGRASYEQYF.

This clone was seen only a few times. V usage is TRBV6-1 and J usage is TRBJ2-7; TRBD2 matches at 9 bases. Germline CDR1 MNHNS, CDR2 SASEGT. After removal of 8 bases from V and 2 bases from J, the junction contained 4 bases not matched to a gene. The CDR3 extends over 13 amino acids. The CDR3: CASHLAGAYEQYF. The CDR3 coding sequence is TGTGCCAGCCATTTAGCGGGAGCCTACGAGCAGTACTTC.

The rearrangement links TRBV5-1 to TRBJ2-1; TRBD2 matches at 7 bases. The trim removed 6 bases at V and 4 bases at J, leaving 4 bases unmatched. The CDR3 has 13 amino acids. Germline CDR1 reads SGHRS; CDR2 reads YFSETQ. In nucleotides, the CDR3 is TGCGCCAGCAAAACGGGAGGATACAATGAGCAGTTCTTC. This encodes CASKTGGYNEQFF.

As DNA, the CDR3 is TGCGCCAGCAGACCCTCTGGGGCCTCTGGAAACACCATATATTTT. The encoded protein is CASRPSGASGNTIYF. The chain couples TRBV5-1 to TRBJ1-3; D may be TRBD1 (5 bases). Germline CDR1 and CDR2: SGHRS and YFSETQ. The V end lost 5 bases, the J end lost 0 bases, and 12 bases lay between the germline ends. This CDR3 contains 15 residues.

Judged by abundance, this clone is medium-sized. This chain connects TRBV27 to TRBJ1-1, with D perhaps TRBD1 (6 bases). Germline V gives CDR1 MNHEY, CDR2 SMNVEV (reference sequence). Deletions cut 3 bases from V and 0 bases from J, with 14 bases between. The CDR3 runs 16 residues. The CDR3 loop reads CASSLDGGRMNTEAFF. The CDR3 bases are TGTGCCAGCAGTTTGGACGGGGGCCGCATGAACACTGAAGCTTTCTTT.

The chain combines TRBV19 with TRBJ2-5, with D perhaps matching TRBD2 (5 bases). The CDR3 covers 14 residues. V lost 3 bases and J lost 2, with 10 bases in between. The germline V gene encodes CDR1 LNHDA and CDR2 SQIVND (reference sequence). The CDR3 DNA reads TGTGCCAGTAGTATGTTTTGGGAGCAAGAGACCCAGTACTTC. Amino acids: CASSMFWEQETQYF.

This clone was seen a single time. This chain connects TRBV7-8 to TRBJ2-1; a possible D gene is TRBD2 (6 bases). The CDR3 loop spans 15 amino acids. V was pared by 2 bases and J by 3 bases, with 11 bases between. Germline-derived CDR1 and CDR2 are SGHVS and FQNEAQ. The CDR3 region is CASSLREYLYNEQFF. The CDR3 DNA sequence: TGTGCCAGCAGCTTACGGGAGTATCTCTACAATGAGCAGTTCTTC.

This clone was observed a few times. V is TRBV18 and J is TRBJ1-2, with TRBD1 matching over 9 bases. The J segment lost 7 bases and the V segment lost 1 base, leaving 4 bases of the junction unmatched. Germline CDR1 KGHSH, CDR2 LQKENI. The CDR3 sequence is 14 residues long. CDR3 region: CASSPRTGAVGYTF. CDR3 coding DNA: TGTGCCAGCTCACCACGGACAGGGGCGGTTGGCTACACCTTC. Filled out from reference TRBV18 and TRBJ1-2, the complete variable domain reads NAGVMQNPRHLVRRRGQEARLRCSPMKGHSHVYWYRQLPEEGLKFMVYLQKENIIDESGMPKERFSAEFPKEGPSILRIQQVVRGDSAAYFCASSPRTGAVGYTFGSGTRLTVV.

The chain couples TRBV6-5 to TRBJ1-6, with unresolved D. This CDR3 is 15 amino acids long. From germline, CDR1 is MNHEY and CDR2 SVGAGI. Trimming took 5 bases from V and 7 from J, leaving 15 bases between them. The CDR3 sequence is CASSPDLTPNSPLHF. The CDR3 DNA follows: TGTGCCAGCAGTCCGGACCTTACCCCCAATTCACCCCTCCACTTT.

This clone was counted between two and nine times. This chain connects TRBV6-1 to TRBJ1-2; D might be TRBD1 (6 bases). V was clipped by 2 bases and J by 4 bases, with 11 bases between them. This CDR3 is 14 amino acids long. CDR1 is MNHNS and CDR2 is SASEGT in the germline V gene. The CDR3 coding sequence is TGTGCCAGCAGTGAAATGGGACATGCCTATGGCTACACCTTC. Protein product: CASSEMGHAYGYTF.

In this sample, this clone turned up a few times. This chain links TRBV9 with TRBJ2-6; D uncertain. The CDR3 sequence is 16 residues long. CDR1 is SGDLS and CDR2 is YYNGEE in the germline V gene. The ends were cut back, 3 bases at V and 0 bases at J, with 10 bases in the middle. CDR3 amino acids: CASSAHVFSGANVLTF. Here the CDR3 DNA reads TGTGCCAGCAGCGCCCACGTCTTCTCTGGGGCCAACGTCCTGACTTTC.

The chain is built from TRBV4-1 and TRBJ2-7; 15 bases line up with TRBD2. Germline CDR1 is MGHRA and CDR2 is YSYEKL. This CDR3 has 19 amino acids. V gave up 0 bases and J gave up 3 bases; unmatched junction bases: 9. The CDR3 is CASSQDGGTSGRRHYEQYF. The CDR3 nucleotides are TGCGCCAGCAGCCAAGATGGTGGGACTAGCGGGAGGAGACACTACGAGCAGTACTTC.

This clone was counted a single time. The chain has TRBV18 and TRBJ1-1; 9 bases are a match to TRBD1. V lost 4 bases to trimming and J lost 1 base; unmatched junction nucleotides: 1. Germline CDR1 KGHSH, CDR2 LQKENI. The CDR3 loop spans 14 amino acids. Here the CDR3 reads CASSRGQGNTEAFF. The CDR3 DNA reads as TGTGCCAGCTCACGGGGACAGGGGAACACTGAAGCTTTCTTT.